Listed below are T cell receptor beta chains from one sample, sequenced in a study of blood T cells in healthy people across ages. TCRdb reprocessed the 5' RACE reads via MiXCR and lists one record per CDR3 protein. The sample consists of 1.5 million to 2 million distinct CDR3 sequences, about 39% of them appearing once. Sequencing input: blood. The receptors originated from a human donor in good health. CDR3s include the opening cysteine and the closing phenylalanine or tryptophan. D genes are given only for firm matches. Only some rows state a clone size, as once, few, many or a class for expanded clones.

-	-	TRBV29-1	TRBJ1-2	CSVDRAPYGYTF	TGCAGCGTTGATCGTGCTCCTTATGGCTACACCTTC
-	few	TRBV21-1	TRBJ2-5	CASSNGDRARETQYF	TGTGCCAGCAGCAATGGGGACAGGGCGAGAGAGACCCAGTACTTC
-	few	TRBV7-8	TRBJ1-5	CASSLISQPQHF	TGTGCCAGCAGCTTAATCAGTCAGCCCCAGCATTTT
-	-	TRBV2	TRBJ2-5	CASSDRTSQETQYF	TGTGCCAGCAGTGACCGGACCTCCCAAGAGACCCAGTACTTC
TRBD2	-	TRBV6-5	TRBJ2-1	CATLVFRSGGDYEQFF	TGTGCCACCCTAGTATTTCGTAGCGGGGGTGACTATGAGCAGTTCTTC
-	many	TRBV4-3	TRBJ2-5	CASSQDPGGETQYF	TGCGCCAGCAGCCAAGATCCCGGGGGTGAGACCCAGTACTTC
-	-	TRBV12-3/TRBV12-4	TRBJ1-1	CVSSSPDITEAFF	TGTGTCAGCAGTTCTCCAGACATCACTGAAGCTTTCTTT
-	-	TRBV4-2	TRBJ2-5	CASSQDLVAPSSQETQYF	TGTGCCAGCAGCCAAGATTTGGTAGCGCCTTCCTCACAAGAGACCCAGTACTTC
-	few	TRBV20-1	TRBJ2-3	CSATSTGTDTQYF	TGCAGTGCTACATCAACAGGGACCGATACGCAGTATTTT
-	-	TRBV20-1	TRBJ2-7	CSARVSGGFSYEQYF	TGCAGTGCTAGAGTTTCTGGGGGGTTCTCCTACGAGCAGTACTTC
-	-	TRBV7-2	TRBJ1-1	CASSLGMMNTEAFF	TGTGCCAGCAGCTTGGGGATGATGAACACTGAAGCTTTCTTT
TRBD1	-	TRBV11-2	TRBJ2-1	CASSIYRGIPNEQFF	TGTGCCAGCAGCATCTACAGGGGGATACCCAATGAGCAGTTCTTC
-	-	TRBV29-1	TRBJ1-1	CSVEDWVLYTEAFF	TGCAGCGTTGAAGATTGGGTCTTGTACACTGAAGCTTTCTTT
TRBD2	-	TRBV7-3	TRBJ2-3	CASSPEGRGGTDTQYF	TGTGCCAGCAGCCCAGAGGGGCGGGGGGGGACAGATACGCAGTATTTT
-	few	TRBV20-1	TRBJ1-2	CSARDPGFLNYGYTF	TGCAGTGCTAGAGATCCTGGGTTCCTTAACTATGGCTACACCTTC
TRBD1	once	TRBV9	TRBJ2-2	CASSVARGGAGELFF	TGTGCCAGCAGCGTAGCTCGAGGGGGCGCCGGGGAGCTGTTTTTT
TRBD1	-	TRBV7-9	TRBJ1-2	CASSLGLLQGTGKVNGYTF	TGTGCCAGCAGCTTAGGGCTACTACAAGGGACAGGGAAGGTCAACGGCTACACCTTC
-	-	TRBV7-2	TRBJ2-3	CASSKPGLPGTDTQYF	TGTGCCAGCAGCAAACCGGGACTCCCGGGCACAGATACGCAGTATTTT
-	-	TRBV19	TRBJ1-1	CASSIGVPGAVNTEAFF	TGTGCCAGTAGTATCGGGGTACCGGGAGCTGTGAACACTGAAGCTTTCTTT
TRBD1	-	TRBV20-1	TRBJ1-5	CSAKGVGDSNYQPQHF	TGCAGTGCTAAAGGGGTAGGGGACAGTAATTATCAGCCCCAGCATTTT
TRBD1	-	TRBV29-1	TRBJ2-3	CSVDLRDRGQDTQYF	TGCAGCGTTGACCTCCGGGACAGGGGGCAAGATACGCAGTATTTT
TRBD2	-	TRBV20-1	TRBJ2-7	CSAQRALGGTYEQYF	TGCAGTGCTCAGAGGGCCCTCGGGGGGACCTACGAGCAGTACTTC
TRBD1	few	TRBV2	TRBJ2-7	CASSSQGGHSYEQYF	TGTGCCAGCAGCTCACAGGGGGGACACTCCTACGAGCAGTACTTC
TRBD1	-	TRBV5-1	TRBJ1-4	CASSLAEQGIEKLFF	TGCGCCAGCAGCTTGGCCGAACAGGGGATAGAAAAACTGTTTTTT
-	-	TRBV7-2	TRBJ1-1	CASSLRRGNAEAFF	TGTGCCAGCAGCTTAAGAAGGGGAAACGCTGAAGCTTTCTTT
TRBD1	few	TRBV20-1	TRBJ1-2	CSARSGGAAGGYTF	TGCAGTGCTAGATCAGGGGGGGCGGCTGGCGGCTACACCTTC
-	-	TRBV4-3	TRBJ1-4	CASSQDHGEKLFF	TGCGCCAGCAGCCAAGATCATGGTGAAAAACTGTTTTTT
-	many	TRBV5-1	TRBJ1-1	CASSLVPGDTEAFF	TGTGCCAGCAGCTTAGTACCGGGGGACACTGAAGCTTTCTTT
-	-	TRBV7-2	TRBJ2-7	CASSLQVRSYGQYF	TGTGCCAGCAGCTTACAGGTCCGCTCCTACGGGCAGTACTTC
-	few	TRBV29-1	TRBJ1-1	CSAGPQRWNTEAFF	TGCAGCGCCGGCCCCCAAAGATGGAACACTGAAGCTTTCTTT
-	once	TRBV4-2	TRBJ1-6	CASSRPGGDRNSPLHF	TGTGCCAGCAGCCGCCCCGGGGGTGATCGAAATTCACCCCTCCACTTT
-	-	TRBV19	TRBJ2-7	CASSISPGRYEQYF	TGTGCCAGTAGTATCAGTCCAGGGAGGTACGAGCAGTACTTC
-	-	TRBV4-3	TRBJ2-3	CASSQEYSPDTQYF	TGCGCCAGCAGCCAAGAATATAGTCCAGATACGCAGTATTTT
-	few	TRBV20-1	TRBJ2-5	CSAHEDRAREQYF	TGCAGTGCCCACGAGGACAGAGCCCGGGAGCAGTACTTC
-	many	TRBV10-3	TRBJ2-5	CAISESGRGPQETQYF	TGTGCCATCAGTGAGTCTGGCCGGGGGCCGCAAGAGACCCAGTACTTC
-	-	TRBV15	TRBJ1-2	CATSRGGNSPSGYGYTF	TGTGCCACCAGCAGAGGTGGGAACAGCCCTTCGGGCTATGGCTACACCTTC
TRBD1	-	TRBV5-1	TRBJ2-1	CASSWQGDSYNEQFF	TGCGCCAGCAGCTGGCAGGGGGACTCCTACAATGAGCAGTTCTTC
-	few	TRBV12-3/TRBV12-4	TRBJ2-5	CASSNLRETQYF	TGTGCCAGTAGTAATCTTAGGGAGACCCAGTACTTC
-	few	TRBV7-2	TRBJ2-5	CASSLLGPKETQYF	TGTGCCAGCAGCTTGTTGGGGCCGAAAGAGACCCAGTACTTC
-	-	TRBV20-1	TRBJ1-5	CSARGVGPYQPQHF	TGCAGTGCTAGAGGTGTAGGGCCATATCAGCCCCAGCATTTT
-	-	TRBV5-7	TRBJ2-1	CASSCPSGPLGDGHEQFF	TGTGCCAGCAGCTGCCCCAGCGGCCCCCTGGGGGATGGCCATGAGCAGTTCTTC
-	-	TRBV5-1	TRBJ1-4	CASSLLGQNEKLFF	TGCGCCAGCAGCTTGTTGGGCCAGAATGAAAAACTGTTTTTT
-	-	TRBV9	TRBJ2-5	CASSPTDSSSYNEQYF	TGTGCCAGCAGCCCCACTGACAGCAGCTCCTACAATGAGCAGTACTTC
-	-	TRBV12-3/TRBV12-4	TRBJ2-2	CASSLGVPAAGELFF	TGTGCCAGTAGTTTAGGGGTACCGGCGGCCGGGGAGCTGTTTTTT
-	few	TRBV20-1	TRBJ1-4	CSSIEGTLSGKLFF	TGCAGCTCGATCGAGGGGACTCTAAGTGGAAAACTGTTTTTT
-	-	TRBV7-2	TRBJ2-7	CASGASSYEQYF	TGTGCCAGCGGGGCAAGCTCCTACGAGCAGTACTTC
-	-	TRBV20-1	TRBJ1-4	CSALGENEKLFF	TGCAGTGCCCTGGGGGAAAATGAAAAACTGTTTTTT
TRBD1	-	TRBV2	TRBJ1-4	CASGGQGNEKLFF	TGTGCCAGCGGGGGACAGGGGAATGAAAAACTGTTTTTT
-	-	TRBV6-1	TRBJ1-2	CASSEGGAGYGYTF	TGTGCCAGCAGTGAGGGAGGGGCTGGCTATGGCTACACCTTC
-	few	TRBV12-3/TRBV12-4	TRBJ2-5	CVSRNNRQSETQYF	TGTGTCAGCAGAAATAATAGGCAGTCGGAGACCCAGTACTTC
TRBD2	-	TRBV29-1	TRBJ2-1	CSVGGGGARQFF	TGCAGCGTTGGCGGCGGGGGGGCTAGGCAGTTCTTC
-	-	TRBV14	TRBJ1-2	CASSQLRGTLSNYGYTF	TGTGCCAGCAGCCAATTGCGGGGGACACTCTCTAACTATGGCTACACCTTC